These 22 T cell receptor beta chains share one sample of origin, sequenced in a study of CD8+ T cells in alopecia areata. TCR sequencing used cDNA made by reverse transcription of extracted RNA. Produced via immunoSEQ multiplex PCR; TCRdb's table is partial and in-frame only. The repertoire includes 150,000 to 200,000 clones, 50% to 70% of them detected once, and about 1.3% sits in the top ten. Regarding treatment: oral pan-JAK inhibitor, 5-10 mg twice daily. The sample here was CD4+ T cells sorted from blood, taken around week 49, from a patient treated with tofacitinib. Receptor source: a human donor with alopecia areata.

J is TRBJ2-1 and V is TRBV7-6; D is unresolved. Trimming removed 5 bases from V and 0 bases from J, with 14 bases in between. Germline assignment: CDR1 SGHVS and CDR2 FNYEAQ. The CDR3 length is 16 residues. The DNA of the CDR3 is TGTGCCAGCAGCGGCAGACTGGTTAGCTCCTACAATGAGCAGTTCTTC. It specifies CASSGRLVSSYNEQFF. Full variable domain (remainder filled in from reference TRBV7-6 and TRBJ2-1): GAGVSQSPRYKVTKRGQDVALRCDPISGHVSLYWYRQALGQGPEFLTYFNYEAQQDKSGLPNDRFSAERPEGSISTLTIQRTEQRDSAMYRCASSGRLVSSYNEQFFGPGTRLTVL.

The rearrangement joins TRBV30 to TRBJ1-1; D remains ambiguous. Trimming took off 1 base at V and 6 bases at J, with 6 bases between the two ends. The CDR3 sequence is 11 residues long. Germline V gene lookup returns CDR1 GTSNPN and CDR2 SVGIG (reference sequence). The DNA for the CDR3 is TGTGCCTGGAGTGAATATTCTGAAGCTTTCTTT. This gives the protein CAWSEYSEAFF.

The chain employs TRBV30 and TRBJ2-5, with D hard to call. Germline V gene sequence: CDR1 GTSNPN, CDR2 SVGIG (reference sequence). CDR3 length: 13 residues. The V gene lost 1 base and the J gene lost 8 bases, with 14 bases spanning the gap. In DNA form, the CDR3 reads TGTGCCTGGAGTGCCCGACACGACGGAACCCAGTACTTC. The encoded protein is CAWSARHDGTQYF.

With regard to this clone: Other DNA variants within this sample encode the same CDR3. The rearrangement joins TRBV29-1 to TRBJ2-7, with D perhaps TRBD1 (5 bases). In germline, CDR1 is SQVTM, CDR2 ANQGSEA. The CDR3 loop spans 12 amino acids. V lost 1 base, J lost 4 bases, and 8 bases lay in between. The CDR3 spells CSVEGTSYEQYF. The CDR3 nucleotides are TGCAGCGTTGAAGGGACAAGTTACGAGCAGTACTTC.

The chain combines TRBV30 with TRBJ1-1; D uncertain. The V and J ends lost 2 bases and 4 bases respectively, with 8 bases between them. The CDR3 has 12 amino acids. Looked up from germline, CDR1 is GTSNPN and CDR2 is SVGIG (reference sequence). As DNA, the CDR3 is TGTGCCTGGAGTTTTAAACGCACTGAAGCTTTCTTT. Translated, it gives CAWSFKRTEAFF.

J is TRBJ2-2 and V is TRBV2, with 7 bases identical to TRBD1. From germline, CDR1 is SNHLY and CDR2 FYNNEI. The CDR3 has 15 amino acids. Trimming at V came to 4 bases and at J to 6 bases, leaving 8 bases not matched to a gene. This chain's CDR3 is CASSVEGGSAGELFF. CDR3 bases: TGTGCCAGCAGTGTAGAAGGGGGCTCTGCCGGGGAGCTGTTTTTT.

The rearrangement uses TRBV6-6 and TRBJ2-3; D gene ambiguous. Germline-derived CDR1 and CDR2 are MNHNY and SVGAGI (reference sequence). The CDR3 is made up of 15 amino acids. V lost 2 bases, J lost 3 bases, and 12 bases lay in between. CDR3 loop: CASSYRGPGTDTQYF. The CDR3 DNA sequence: TGTGCCAGCAGTTACCGAGGACCTGGGACAGATACGCAGTATTTT.

This sequence joins TRBV10-3 and TRBJ1-2; 8 bases line up with TRBD1. There are 16 residues in the CDR3. V was pared by 6 bases and J by 6 bases, with 15 bases of the junction left unmatched. Germline values: CDR1 ENHRY, CDR2 SYGVKD. For the CDR3, the DNA is TGTGCCATCAGCGACGTCGGGGCAGGGGGCCGGGATGGCTACACCTTC. Residues: CAISDVGAGGRDGYTF.

The genes are TRBV4-3 and TRBJ1-2; a possible D gene is TRBD1 (5 bases). Germline values: CDR1 LGHNA, CDR2 YSLEER. The CDR3 has 15 residues. Trimming cost V 0 bases and J 6 bases, with 14 bases left between them. The CDR3 DNA is TGCGCCAGCAGCCAAGATCTGAGACAGAGTCATGGCTACACCTTC. It translates to CASSQDLRQSHGYTF.

V is TRBV30 and J is TRBJ1-2; D is undetermined. V dropped 2 bases and J dropped 0 bases, with 10 bases sitting between them. The CDR3 is made up of 14 amino acids. CDR1 and CDR2 from the germline V gene are GTSNPN and SVGIG (reference sequence). CDR3 amino acids: CAWSTTTANYGYTF. The DNA for the CDR3 is TGTGCCTGGAGTACCACAACCGCTAACTATGGCTACACCTTC.

This chain connects TRBV7-3 to TRBJ2-3; D may be TRBD2 (5 bases). The V gene's germline CDR1 is SGHTA and CDR2 FQGTGA. The CDR3 loop spans 15 amino acids. Trimming took 6 bases from V and 2 from J, leaving 15 bases between them. The CDR3 region has the DNA TGTGCCAGCAGTCTACAAGCGGACCACACAGATACGCAGTATTTT. It yields the protein CASSLQADHTDTQYF.

The chain recombines TRBV2 with TRBJ2-1; 7 bases agree with TRBD1. Germline CDR1 is SNHLY and CDR2 is FYNNEI. This CDR3 is built from 16 residues. V lost 8 bases to trimming and J lost 10 bases; unmatched junction nucleotides: 20. In nucleotides, the CDR3 is TGTGCCAGCGTCGGCGGATCCGGACAGGAGATCCGCGAGCAGTTCTTC. It specifies CASVGGSGQEIREQFF.

This clone was seen at least ten times. This sequence joins TRBV6-1 and TRBJ1-1; 7 bases are shared with TRBD1. V lost 6 bases and J lost 11; bases outside the gene matches: 6. The CDR3 is made up of 11 amino acids. The V gene's germline CDR1 is MNHNS and CDR2 SASEGT. The CDR3 reads CASSRQGGAFF. DNA of the CDR3: TGTGCCAGCAGCCGACAGGGAGGCGCTTTCTTT.

CDR3 loop: CSVVQGRTEAFF. The CDR3 DNA reads TGCAGCGTTGTGCAGGGGAGGACTGAAGCTTTCTTT. This sequence joins TRBV29-1 and TRBJ1-1, with D possibly TRBD1 on 6 matching bases. The V and J ends lost 4 bases and 5 bases respectively, with 11 bases between them. The CDR3 runs to 12 residues. Germline loops: CDR1 SQVTM, CDR2 ANQGSEA.

This clone was found a few times. This chain joins TRBV29-1 and TRBJ1-2; D is unclear. The CDR3 consists of 15 residues. The germline CDR1 and CDR2 sequences are SQVTM and ANQGSEA. V dropped 0 bases and J dropped 2 bases, with 13 bases sitting between them. The CDR3 region is CSVEDMAKYNYGYTF. The CDR3 region has the DNA TGCAGCGTTGAAGATATGGCAAAATACAACTATGGCTACACCTTC.

As to this clone: Other nucleotide sequences in the sample specify the same CDR3. The chain couples TRBV2 to TRBJ2-6; D is possibly TRBD2 (5 bases). This CDR3 has 13 amino acids. The V end was cut by 4 bases, the J end by 7 bases, with 8 bases between. Germline lookup yields CDR1 SNHLY and CDR2 FYNNEI. The CDR3: CASSGSGANVLTF. DNA for the CDR3: TGTGCCAGCAGTGGATCGGGAGCCAACGTCCTGACTTTC.

The chain links TRBV5-1 to TRBJ1-1; the D is unclear. Trimming took off 2 bases at V and 2 bases at J, with 7 bases between the two ends. CDR3 length equals 13 residues. Germline V gives CDR1 SGHRS, CDR2 YFSETQ. The CDR3 DNA sequence: TGCGCCAGCAGCTTTGACTCTAACACTGAAGCTTTCTTT. It encodes CASSFDSNTEAFF.

The J gene is TRBJ2-1, the V gene TRBV2; 8 nucleotides align to TRBD2. CDR3 length: 15 residues. Germline CDR1 is SNHLY and CDR2 is FYNNEI. Losses at the gene ends were 5 bases for V and 1 base for J; bases not matched to a gene: 4. DNA of the CDR3: TGTGCCAGCAGTAAGTTAGCGGGATCCTACAATGAGCAGTTCTTC. Translation: CASSKLAGSYNEQFF. The full variable domain, completed using reference TRBV2 and TRBJ2-1, is EPEVTQTPSHQVTQMGQEVILRCVPISNHLYFYWYRQILGQKVEFLVSFYNNEISEKSEIFDDQFSVERPDGSNFTLKIRSTKLEDSAMYFCASSKLAGSYNEQFFGPGTRLTVL.

J is TRBJ1-2 and V is TRBV5-6; the D is unclear. V lost 2 bases to trimming and J lost 7 bases, with 15 bases between them. CDR3 length equals 14 residues. Germline V lookup: CDR1 SGHDT, CDR2 YYEEEE. CDR3: CASSFKDLEGGYTF. As DNA, the CDR3 is TGTGCCAGCAGCTTCAAGGACCTCGAGGGTGGCTACACCTTC.

This chain links TRBV29-1 with TRBJ1-1; D call uncertain. With 1 base removed from V and 6 bases from J, the gap between germline ends came to 15 bases. There are 14 residues in the CDR3. Germline V gene sequence: CDR1 SQVTM, CDR2 ANQGSEA. The CDR3: CSVEARSVPPEAFF. CDR3 coding DNA: TGCAGCGTTGAAGCTAGGTCAGTTCCGCCTGAAGCTTTCTTT.

On this clone itself: The junction departs from germline at one end; a sequencing error may be responsible. At the DNA level, this CDR3 is encoded by other sequences in the same sample as well. The genes are TRBV30 and TRBJ1-2; possible D gene TRBD1, 6 bases. The length of the CDR3 is 12 residues. Per germline, CDR1 GTSNPN and CDR2 SVGIG (reference sequence). In nucleotides, the CDR3 is TGTGCCTGGAGACGAGGGGGTTATGGCTACACCTTT. Translation gives CAWRRGGYGYTF.

This clone was picked up a small number of times. The chain joins TRBV9 to TRBJ2-3; D gene unclear. The CDR3 has 13 amino acids. V was shortened by 1 base and J by 2 bases, with 5 bases between the two germline ends. Germline V gene sequence: CDR1 SGDLS, CDR2 YYNGEE. The CDR3 spells CASSVTDTDTQYF. In nucleotides, the CDR3 is TGTGCCAGCAGCGTAACTGACACAGATACGCAGTATTTT.